This T cell receptor beta chain was recovered during a study of shared clonotypes between healthy human individuals. Study at large: Donors, aged 18 to 49, were a couple of women and a few men. Three plates were used per donor for CD4 naive, three for CD4 memory, two for CD8 naive and one for CD8 memory.

The protocol was immunoSEQ multiplex PCR, while the TCRdb copy is restricted to in-frame clones and leaves out a portion. The data contain fewer than 1.8 million clones, 97% to 99% of them singletons. Germline V gene sequence: CDR1 MNHEY, CDR2 SMNVEV (reference sequence). This CDR3 is built from 16 residues. V lost 0 bases to trimming and J lost 4 bases; unmatched junction nucleotides: 6. This receptor was identified in a man in his thirties or forties in good health. The rearrangement joins TRBV27 to TRBJ2-1; 7 nucleotides match TRBD2. The sequencing input was naive CD4+ T cells sorted from blood. Regarding subset: CD45RA+ positively selected. DNA for the CDR3: TGTGCCAGCAGTTTATCGTGGGCGGGAGAGTACAATGAGCAGTTCTTC. It yields the protein CASSLSWAGEYNEQFF.